The entry below gives a single T cell receptor beta chain sequence along with its context. Its antigen is not known. This same CDR3 is encoded by further DNA sequences in the sample. At deep level, the assay was performed. As processed by the authors: ImmunoSEQ output lacked quality scores and full-length reads, limiting matched filtering. Only in-frame clones appear in the TCRdb table, and some are missing; sequencing was by immunoSEQ multiplex PCR. D and trimming were read from the DNA, whereas the V and J calls and clone size are those reported in that table. Counted here are 2 million to 3 million clones, approximately 93% occurring once; the ten biggest clones make up roughly 0.39%. This record comes from a study of shared clonotypes between healthy human individuals. For the study at large: CD4 naive and CD4 memory each took three plates per donor, while CD8 naive took two and CD8 memory one.

Study-wide findings and caveats: A reduction in generation probabilities was seen for non-shared clonotypes relative to those shared by all four donors.

The CDR3 extends over 15 amino acids. J lost 4 bases, V lost 2 bases, and 5 bases had no gene match. Per germline, CDR1 SGHTA and CDR2 FQGTGA. The chain is built from TRBV7-3 and TRBJ2-1; 7 bases match TRBD2. The sequence was obtained from a man aged 18-30 years in good health. Some clones in this sample may be carry-over from other donors' samples. Sequencing was carried out using naive CD4+ T cells from PBMCs. This sample's subset: CD45RA+ positively selected. The CDR3 loop is CASSLGRETYNEQFF. CDR3 nucleotide sequence: TGTGCCAGCAGCTTAGGGCGGGAGACGTACAATGAGCAGTTCTTC.